A single sample gave rise to the 3 T cell receptor beta chains below, sequenced in a study of T cell changes during pregnancy in multiple sclerosis. The assay was immunoSEQ multiplex PCR, and TCRdb's table has in-frame clones only and misses some. Seen here are 40,000 to 60,000 clones, around nine tenths observed once, and the top ten hold around 0.48%. Specimen: CD4+ T cells from peripheral blood mononuclear cells, collected in the third trimester of pregnancy. The receptors shown here come from a female donor with multiple sclerosis, enrolled in a pregnancy study.

This clone occurred a few times. This chain links TRBV10-1 with TRBJ2-2, with 9 bases matching TRBD1. CDR1 WNHNN and CDR2 SYGVQD come from the germline V gene (reference sequence). After removal of 7 bases from V and 5 bases from J, the junction contained 11 bases not matched to a gene. The CDR3 spans 16 residues. The CDR3 bases are TGCGCCAGCACCGGGACAGGGTTCATGAGGACCGGGGAGCTGTTTTTT. Amino acid sequence: CASTGTGFMRTGELFF.

This sequence joins TRBV5-1 and TRBJ2-3; D is unclear. V lost 0 bases, J lost 1 base, and 6 bases lay in between. Germline V lookup: CDR1 SGHRS, CDR2 YFSETQ. There are 14 residues in the CDR3. CDR3 DNA: TGCGCCAGCAGCTTGGAACAAGGCACAGATACGCAGTATTTT. Its translation: CASSLEQGTDTQYF.

The chain uses TRBV5-1 and TRBJ2-5, with 8 bases that match TRBD2. Germline CDR1 is SGHRS and CDR2 is YFSETQ. V trimming: 0 bases; J trimming: 2 bases; junction bases outside the gene matches: 6. The CDR3 consists of 16 residues. The CDR3 here is CASSLARLAGQETQYF. The CDR3 bases are TGCGCCAGCAGCTTGGCCAGGCTAGCGGGTCAAGAGACCCAGTACTTC.